Presented here are 24 T cell receptor delta chains from one specimen sequenced in a study of gamma-delta chains in newborns, infants, children. TCRdb re-called the reads using CATT. The sample carries 4,000 to 4,500 delta-chain clones, 6.2% recorded once. The source material was blood. The source is a child who was a newborn, infant or young child, either healthy, febrile or measles-vaccinated (not recorded which).

This clone was detected a few times. Sequence at one end of the junction differs from germline and may be a read error. Different DNA sequences within this sample yield the same CDR3. The rearrangement uses TRDV2 and TRDJ3; 7 nucleotides line up with TRDD3. The CDR3 sequence is 18 residues long. Germline CDR1 GEAIGNYY, CDR2 EKD. The CDR3 region is CACDTLSGGSWDTRQMFF. The CDR3 nucleotides read TGTGCCTGCGACACTTTATCTGGGGGCTCCTGGGACACCCGACAGATGTTTTTC.

This clone came up a few times. The V and J genes are TRDV2 and TRDJ3; 13 positions agree with TRDD3. Looked up from germline, CDR1 is GEAIGNYY and CDR2 is EKD. The CDR3 sequence is 20 residues long. Losses at the gene ends were 3 bases for V and 1 base for J; bases not matched to a gene: 8. The CDR3 loop reads CACDFLLGDTRSWDTRQMFF. Written as DNA, the CDR3 is TGTGCCTGTGACTTTTTACTGGGGGATACGCGGTCCTGGGACACCCGACAGATGTTTTTC.

On this clone: A far larger clone lies a single base away; this is likely a read error. The same CDR3 also results from other DNA sequences found in this sample. DNA for the CDR3: TGTGCCTGTGACACCTGGGGGACCGATAAACTTATCTTT. This gives the protein CACDTWGTDKLIF. The rearrangement uses TRDV2 and TRDJ1; 7 nucleotides line up with TRDD3. The CDR3 consists of 13 residues. Germline V gives CDR1 GEAIGNYY, CDR2 EKD.

A remark on this clone: TCRdb's protein for this DNA is that of a much larger clone and differs from the translation at residue 7, likely a read error; the protein shown is the DNA translation. The chain has TRDV2 and TRDJ3, with a possible D match to TRDD3 (6 bases). The V end lost 1 base, the J end lost 0 bases, and 12 bases lay between the germline ends. The CDR3 is 18 amino acids. The germline V gene encodes CDR1 GEAIGNYY and CDR2 EKD. The CDR3 bases are TGTGCCTGTGACACGTACCGGGGGAGCTCCTGGGACACCCGACAGATGTTTTTC. Protein: CACDTYRGSSWDTRQMFF.

This clone has only a few counts. Other DNA sequences in this specimen translate into the identical CDR3. This rearrangement joins TRDV2 to TRDJ3; 9 bases are shared with TRDD3. Germline V gives CDR1 GEAIGNYY, CDR2 EKD. The ends lost 0 bases at V and 0 bases at J; junction bases unmatched: 5. There are 19 residues in the CDR3. CDR3 sequence reads: CACDTGWGISSWDTRQMFF. The CDR3 bases are TGTGCCTGTGACACCGGATGGGGGATAAGCTCCTGGGACACCCGACAGATGTTTTTC.

For the J gene the call is TRDJ1; the V gene lacks a call; TRDD2, as called in the table, went unchecked against the DNA. The CDR3 is 22 amino acids. The CDR3: CASTLPTPTGYTLHAFTDKLIF. CDR3 DNA sequence: TGTGCCTCCACCCTTCCTACTCCTACTGGATACACACTCCACGCCTTCACCGATAAACTCATCTTT.

By share of the sample, this clone is medium-sized. The chain combines TRDV2 with TRDJ1, with D perhaps matching TRDD3 (5 bases). This CDR3 spans 15 amino acids. V lost 0 bases and J 1 base, leaving 11 bases between the germline ends. Germline V gives CDR1 GEAIGNYY, CDR2 EKD. The CDR3 region is CACDTGGAPTDKLIF. The CDR3 region has the DNA TGTGCCTGTGACACCGGTGGGGCACCCACCGATAAACTCATCTTT.

The V and J genes are TRDV2 and TRDJ1; 7 nucleotides match TRDD3. Germline V lookup: CDR1 GEAIGNYY, CDR2 EKD. The J segment lost 4 bases and the V segment lost 3 bases, leaving 13 bases of the junction unmatched. CDR3 length: 16 residues. The chain's CDR3 is CACDGLLGILRDKLIF. The CDR3 DNA follows: TGTGCCTGTGACGGATTACTGGGGATCCTCCGCGATAAACTCATCTTT.

A word on this clone: This DNA's translation differs at residue 7 from TCRdb's protein, which comes from a much larger clone; a read error is likely, and the protein shown is translated from the DNA. The rearrangement uses TRDV2 and TRDJ3, with 7 bases matching TRDD3. The J segment lost 0 bases and the V segment lost 2 bases, leaving 6 bases of the junction unmatched. CDR1 and CDR2 from the germline V gene are GEAIGNYY and EKD. The CDR3 length is 18 residues. The CDR3 DNA follows: TGTGCCTGTGACATACTGTGGGATACCTCCTGGGACACCCGACAGATGTTTTTC. Its protein is CACDILWDTSWDTRQMFF.

Worth noting for this clone: The same CDR3 can be traced to other DNA sequences in this sample. CDR3: CACDGIRHWDTRQMFF. In DNA form, the CDR3 reads TGTGCCTGTGACGGGATACGCCACTGGGACACCCGACAGATGTTTTTC. This chain joins TRDV2 and TRDJ3, with 8 bases aligning to TRDD3. V lost 3 bases to trimming and J lost 3 bases; unmatched junction nucleotides: 3. CDR1 and CDR2 (germline): GEAIGNYY, EKD. This CDR3 comprises 16 residues.

The CDR3 DNA sequence: TGTGCCTGTGACACCATACGCTCCTGGGACACCCGACAGATGTTTTTC. Its protein product is CACDTIRSWDTRQMFF. The chain recombines TRDV2 with TRDJ3; TRDD3 is a possible D gene (5 bases). Trimming cost V 0 bases and J 0 bases, with 5 bases left between them. The germline V gene encodes CDR1 GEAIGNYY and CDR2 EKD. The CDR3 runs 16 residues.

This clone is labeled medium-sized (0.01 to 0.1%). This could be a read error, since a much larger clone is one nucleotide away. The CDR3 region is CACDKLGDTAQLFF. For the CDR3, the DNA is TGTGCCTGTGACAAACTGGGGGATACAGCACAACTCTTCTTT. V usage is TRDV2 and J usage is TRDJ2, with TRDD3 matching 10 bases. Trimming removed 2 bases from V and 5 bases from J; junction bases left unmatched: 1. Germline loops: CDR1 GEAIGNYY, CDR2 EKD. This CDR3 region has 14 residues.

This clone has more than one count but fewer than ten. One end of the junction varies from germline; a read error may be responsible. The chain links TRDV2 to TRDJ3, with TRDD3 identical over 7 bases. CDR3 size: 19 residues. Per germline, CDR1 GEAIGNYY and CDR2 EKD. The CDR3 region has the DNA TGTGCCTGTGACTTCGTACTGGGGTCCAGCTCCTGGGACATCCGACAGATGTTTTTC. The encoded protein is CACDFVLGSSSWDIRQMFF.

The chain joins TRDV1 to TRDJ1, with 9 bases that match TRDD3. CDR1 TSWWSYY and CDR2 QGS come from the germline V gene. V shed 1 base and J 1 base; nucleotides not matched to a gene: 13. This CDR3 is 19 amino acids long. The CDR3, as DNA: TGTGCTCTTGGGGAACGGGTTAACTGGGGGAAAGAATTCACCGATAAACTCATCTTT. It codes for CALGERVNWGKEFTDKLIF.

A word on this clone: The junction shows a germline mismatch at one end, possibly a read error. The V and J genes are TRDV2 and TRDJ3, with 7 bases matching TRDD3. The CDR3 loop spans 19 amino acids. In germline, CDR1 is GEAIGNYY, CDR2 EKD. The CDR3 DNA reads TGTGCCCGTGACACAGTCTGGGGGCCAAGCTCCTGGGACACCCGACAGATGTTTTTC. This translates into CARDTVWGPSSWDTRQMFF.

By share of the sample, this clone is medium-sized (0.01 to 0.1%). This CDR3 is also generated by other DNA sequences in the sample. This chain connects TRDV2 to TRDJ3; the match to TRDD3 covers 12 bases. The junction had 6 bases not matched to a gene; V was cut back by 1 base and J by 0 bases. Germline V gene sequence: CDR1 GEAIGNYY, CDR2 EKD. The CDR3 is made up of 20 amino acids. The CDR3 reads CACDTYWGILSSWDTRQMFF. In DNA form, the CDR3 reads TGTGCCTGTGACACGTACTGGGGGATACTGAGCTCCTGGGACACCCGACAGATGTTTTTC.

V and J are TRAV29/DV5 and TRDJ1, with TRDD3 matching 9 bases. Germline V gene data show CDR1 as NSMFDY and CDR2 as ISSIKDK. V was clipped by 5 bases and J by 3 bases; unmatched bases: 17. This CDR3 has 17 amino acids. The CDR3 sequence: CAAPGPFYWGTPDKLIF. The DNA for the CDR3 is TGTGCAGCCCCGGGACCATTCTACTGGGGGACACCCGATAAACTCATCTTT. Complete variable domain (other parts from reference TRAV29/DV5 and TRDJ1): DQQVKQNSPSLSVQEGRISILNCDYTNSMFDYFLWYKKYPAEGPTFLISISSIKDKNEDGRFTVFLNKSAKHLSLHIVPSQPGDSAVYFCAAPGPFYWGTPDKLIFGKGTRVTVEP.

Sample share makes this clone medium-sized. A read error may explain this, as a much larger clone is one base away. This same CDR3 is encoded by further DNA sequences in the sample. This sequence joins TRDV2 and TRDJ2; 9 positions agree with TRDD3. The V segment lost 3 bases and the J segment 4 bases; nucleotides outside the gene matches: 2. Germline assignment: CDR1 GEAIGNYY and CDR2 EKD. The CDR3 has 14 amino acids. The CDR3 reads CACDVLGETAQLFF. The CDR3 bases are TGTGCCTGTGACGTACTGGGGGAGACAGCACAACTCTTCTTT.

Concerning this clone itself: The sample holds other DNA sequences that translate to the same CDR3. The CDR3 coding sequence is TGTGCCTGTGACACCTGGGGGATATTTTCTTGGGACACCCGACAGATGTTTTTC. This codes for CACDTWGIFSWDTRQMFF. V and J are TRDV2 and TRDJ3; 9 nucleotides match TRDD3. The V segment lost 0 bases and the J segment 4 bases; nucleotides outside the gene matches: 6. The CDR3 has 18 amino acids. Germline-derived CDR1 and CDR2 are GEAIGNYY and EKD.

Within the sample, this clone is medium-sized (0.01 to 0.1%). Within the sample, other DNA sequences also encode this same CDR3. The rearrangement links TRDV2 to TRDJ3; 9 bases agree with TRDD3. Looked up from germline, CDR1 is GEAIGNYY and CDR2 is EKD. The CDR3 spans 18 residues. Trimming at V came to 0 bases and at J to 0 bases, leaving 2 bases not matched to a gene. CDR3 sequence: CACDTLLGDSWDTRQMFF. The DNA for the CDR3 is TGTGCCTGTGACACCCTACTGGGGGACTCCTGGGACACCCGACAGATGTTTTTC.

This chain uses TRDV2 with TRDJ1; D is unclear. Trimming shortened V by 3 bases and J by 0 bases, and 7 bases separated the two germline ends. The CDR3 consists of 13 residues. Germline values: CDR1 GEAIGNYY, CDR2 EKD. CDR3 nucleotide sequence: TGTGCCTGTGACCCCCTGTACACCGATAAACTCATCTTT. It encodes CACDPLYTDKLIF.

This clone showed up just a few times. Other DNA sequences in this specimen translate into the identical CDR3. V is TRDV2 and J is TRDJ3; 9 bases line up with TRDD3. Germline loops: CDR1 GEAIGNYY, CDR2 EKD. V dropped 0 bases and J dropped 0; count of bases not matched to a gene: 8. This CDR3 region has 20 residues. The CDR3 nucleotides read TGTGCCTGTGACACCCTCTTACTGGGGGAAAGCTCCTGGGACACCCGACAGATGTTTTTC. The encoded protein is CACDTLLLGESSWDTRQMFF.

With respect to this clone: For this DNA, TCRdb reports the protein of a much larger clone, which diverges at residue 6, most likely from a read error; the protein presented here is translated directly from the DNA. J is TRDJ3 and V is TRDV2, with 8 positions matching TRDD3. CDR1 and CDR2 from the germline V gene are GEAIGNYY and EKD. After removal of 2 bases from V and 0 bases from J, the junction contained 5 bases not matched to a gene. The length of the CDR3 is 18 residues. The CDR3: CACDIPGDSSWDTRQMFF. The CDR3 nucleotides read TGTGCCTGTGACATACCGGGGGATAGCTCCTGGGACACCCGACAGATGTTTTTC.

This clone was detected only a few times. The rearrangement uses TRDV2 and TRDJ3; D is perhaps TRDD3 (6 bases). V lost 3 bases to trimming and J lost 4 bases, with 18 bases between them. Germline values: CDR1 GEAIGNYY, CDR2 EKD. The length of the CDR3 is 18 residues. The CDR3 bases are TGTGCCTGTGACCACGGGGGAAAGACAGATTGGGACACCCGACAGATGTTTTTC. It yields the protein CACDHGGKTDWDTRQMFF.